These 5 T cell receptor beta chains originate from one sample sequenced in a study of graft-versus-host responses after intestinal transplantation. Antigen specificity for these receptors is unknown. Sequencing was performed with immunoSEQ multiplex PCR; in TCRdb, only in-frame clones are kept and a portion is missing. The table shows 85,000 to 110,000 clones, with roughly 93% occurring only once. The starting material was unstimulated CD8+ T cells sorted from spleen or lymph node cells, obtained before intestinal transplant. The receptors originated from a human donor who received an intestinal transplant.

This chain joins TRBV27 and TRBJ2-7; 9 positions match TRBD1. J was trimmed by 6 bases and V by 4 bases; bases with no gene match: 7. This CDR3 contains 14 residues. CDR1 MNHEY and CDR2 SMNVEV come from the germline V gene (reference sequence). The CDR3 is CASSSDRGLFEQYF. DNA of the CDR3: TGTGCCAGCAGTTCGGACAGGGGCCTCTTCGAGCAGTACTTC.

The gene calls are TRBV4-1 and TRBJ1-4, with D possibly TRBD1 on 5 matching bases. The CDR3 covers 14 residues. In germline, CDR1 is MGHRA, CDR2 YSYEKL. The V end lost 6 bases, the J end lost 4 bases, and 12 bases lay between the germline ends. Written as DNA, the CDR3 is TGCGCCAGCAGGCCGACAGAAGATAATGAAAAACTGTTTTTT. Amino acid sequence: CASRPTEDNEKLFF.

About this clone itself: Other DNA variants within this sample encode the same CDR3. The J gene is TRBJ2-2, the V gene TRBV29-1; no definite D call. Germline V CDR1 and CDR2: SQVTM, ANQGSEA. The CDR3 length is 11 residues. V was trimmed by 6 bases and J by 3 bases, leaving 5 bases between them. In DNA form, the CDR3 reads TGCAGCGTAGATTACACCGGGGAGCTGTTTTTT. This encodes CSVDYTGELFF.

This sequence joins TRBV29-1 and TRBJ1-3; no definite D call. Looked up from germline, CDR1 is SQVTM and CDR2 is ANQGSEA. Trimming removed 4 bases from V and 4 bases from J, with 8 bases in between. The CDR3 sequence is 12 residues long. The DNA for the CDR3 is TGCAGCGTTGTTCGTGGCGGAAACACCATATATTTT. Encoded protein: CSVVRGGNTIYF.

The rearrangement joins TRBV9 to TRBJ2-3; D possibly corresponds to TRBD1 (6 bases). The germline gives CDR1 SGDLS, CDR2 YYNGEE. The CDR3 runs to 13 residues. Trimming pared 3 bases from V and 7 bases from J, leaving 12 bases between. In DNA, the CDR3 is TGTGCCAGCAGCGCGGACTGGGGGCATACGCAGTATTTT. Translating it yields CASSADWGHTQYF.